This entry is about one T cell receptor (beta chain). The record originates from a study of T cell changes during pregnancy in multiple sclerosis. V lost 6 bases, J lost 3 bases, and 12 bases lay in between. CDR3 length: 13 residues. The germline V gene encodes CDR1 SGHNT and CDR2 YYREEE (reference sequence). Measured with immunoSEQ multiplex PCR; TCRdb has only the in-frame clones, and not every one. The data show roughly 40,000 clones, with 80% to 95% seen just once and around 0.41% held by the top ten. The chain carries TRBV5-4 and TRBJ1-1; maybe TRBD1 (6 bases). This clonotype was obtained from a female donor with multiple sclerosis, enrolled in a pregnancy study. This material consisted of CD4+ T cells from peripheral blood mononuclear cells, taken in the third trimester of pregnancy. CDR3 DNA sequence: TGTGCCAGCACCGCAGGGGCGGACACTGAAGCTTTCTTT. It yields the protein CASTAGADTEAFF.